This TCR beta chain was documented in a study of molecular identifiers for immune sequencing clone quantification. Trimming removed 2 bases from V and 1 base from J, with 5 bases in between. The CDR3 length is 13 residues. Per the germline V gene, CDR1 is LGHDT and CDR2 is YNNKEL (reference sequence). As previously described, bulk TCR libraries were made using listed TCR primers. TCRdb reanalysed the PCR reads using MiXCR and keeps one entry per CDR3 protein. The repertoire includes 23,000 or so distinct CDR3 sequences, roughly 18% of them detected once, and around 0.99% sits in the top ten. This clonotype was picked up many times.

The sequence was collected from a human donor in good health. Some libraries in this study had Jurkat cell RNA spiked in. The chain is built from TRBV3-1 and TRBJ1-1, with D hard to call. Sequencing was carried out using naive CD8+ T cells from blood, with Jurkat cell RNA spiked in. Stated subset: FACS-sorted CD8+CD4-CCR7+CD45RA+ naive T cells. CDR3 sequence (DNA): TGTGCCAGCAGCCAATTCCGGAACACTGAAGCTTTCTTT. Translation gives CASSQFRNTEAFF. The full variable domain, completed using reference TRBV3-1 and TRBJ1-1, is DTAVSQTPKYLVTQMGNDKSIKCEQNLGHDTMYWYKQDSKKFLKIMFSYNNKELIINETVPNRFSPKSPDKAHLNLHINSLELGDSAVYFCASSQFRNTEAFFGQGTRLTVV.